These 18 T cell receptor beta chains were all obtained from the same sample, sequenced in a study of cytomegalovirus exposure and HLA in healthy donors. Clones were sequenced by immunoSEQ multiplex PCR, and TCRdb holds only the in-frame ones, with some missing. The sample has tens of thousands of clones, roughly 95% seen once. Sequenced sample: PBMCs. These receptors all stem from a man aged 18 to 29 in good health and CMV-seronegative.

The chain has TRBV4-1 and TRBJ1-1; tentative D call: TRBD1 (5 bases). Germline V CDR1 and CDR2: MGHRA, YSYEKL. V was pared by 1 base and J by 5 bases, with 14 bases between. This CDR3 has 15 amino acids. As DNA, the CDR3 is TGCGCCAGCAGCCAAGGTGCGGGGCGCGGAACTGAAGCTTTCTTT. Protein: CASSQGAGRGTEAFF.

CDR3 DNA sequence: TGTGCCACCAGCAGAAGGGAGAGGGCAAGCACTGAAGCTTTCTTT. Translating gives CATSRRERASTEAFF. This chain connects TRBV15 to TRBJ1-1; no reliable D call. Germline V gene lookup returns CDR1 LNHNV and CDR2 YYDKDF (reference sequence). The CDR3 consists of 15 residues. Between the trimmed V and J ends, which lost 2 bases and 4 bases, there was a span of 14 bases.

The rearrangement uses TRBV25-1 and TRBJ1-2; 8 nucleotides match TRBD1. V trimming: 5 bases; J trimming: 4 bases; junction bases outside the gene matches: 12. This CDR3 comprises 16 residues. Looked up from germline, CDR1 is MGHDK and CDR2 is SYGVNS. CDR3 DNA: TGTGCCAGCAGTAATCCAAGACAGGGGTGGGGCTATGGCTACACCTTC. Translated, it gives CASSNPRQGWGYGYTF.

The chain recombines TRBV29-1 with TRBJ2-3; 11 nucleotides match TRBD1. The CDR3 loop spans 17 amino acids. Germline V gene lookup returns CDR1 SQVTM and CDR2 ANQGSEA. J was trimmed by 5 bases and V by 3 bases; bases with no gene match: 13. Here the CDR3 DNA reads TGCAGCGTTGACCGCCCTTTTGGACAGGGGGCAGAAGATACGCAGTATTTT. Amino acids: CSVDRPFGQGAEDTQYF.

This clone has a single count. The genes are TRBV2 and TRBJ2-1; the match to TRBD2 covers 10 bases. This CDR3 comprises 15 residues. Germline-derived CDR1 and CDR2 are SNHLY and FYNNEI. Germline trimming cut 6 bases from V and 7 bases from J; bases unmatched to any gene: 9. CDR3 in amino acids: CASSVSGRAGNEQFF. CDR3 in DNA: TGTGCCAGCAGCGTAAGCGGGAGGGCCGGAAATGAGCAGTTCTTC.

The rearrangement links TRBV5-1 to TRBJ2-7; 9 nucleotides line up with TRBD2. Unmatched junction bases numbered 10, after V lost 4 bases and J lost 2 bases. The CDR3 covers 16 residues. Germline V gene data show CDR1 as SGHRS and CDR2 as YFSETQ. The CDR3 protein is CASSLTYSGGAYEQYF. For the CDR3, the DNA is TGCGCCAGCAGCCTTACCTATAGCGGGGGAGCCTACGAGCAGTACTTC.

This rearrangement joins TRBV5-1 to TRBJ2-3, with TRBD2 identical over 14 bases. Germline V gene sequence: CDR1 SGHRS, CDR2 YFSETQ. CDR3 length equals 20 residues. J lost 1 base, V lost 4 bases, and 14 bases had no gene match. The CDR3 nucleotides are TGCGCCAGCAGCCCTGGACTAGCGGGAGGTGTGTACGAAGGCACAGATACGCAGTATTTT. This sequence encodes CASSPGLAGGVYEGTDTQYF.

The chain combines TRBV15 with TRBJ2-2; 10 bases match TRBD1. Germline loops: CDR1 LNHNV, CDR2 YYDKDF (reference sequence). This CDR3 is built from 15 residues. V was pared by 0 bases and J by 9 bases, with 4 bases of the junction left unmatched. The CDR3 nucleotides are TGTGCCACCAGCAGAGATTGGACAGGGGGTAGGGAGCTGTTTTTT. Translating gives CATSRDWTGGRELFF. Combining the CDR3 with reference TRBV15 and TRBJ2-2 gives the whole variable domain DAMVIQNPRYQVTQFGKPVTLSCSQTLNHNVMYWYQQKSSQAPKLLFHYYDKDFNNEADTPDNFQSRRPNTSFCFLDIRSPGLGDTAMYLCATSRDWTGGRELFFGEGSRLTVL.

V gene TRBV7-2 combines with J gene TRBJ1-2, with 11 bases fitting TRBD1. Germline V lookup: CDR1 SGHTA, CDR2 FQGNSA. CDR3 length: 14 amino acids. Losses at the gene ends were 5 bases for V and 8 bases for J; bases not matched to a gene: 7. CDR3 in amino acids: CASSPGDRGYGYTF. In DNA, the CDR3 is TGTGCCAGCAGCCCTGGGGACAGGGGGTACGGCTACACCTTC.

The chain recombines TRBV5-1 with TRBJ2-1; D remains ambiguous. The CDR3 is made up of 16 amino acids. V lost 1 base to trimming and J lost 2 bases, with 13 bases between them. Germline assignment: CDR1 SGHRS and CDR2 YFSETQ. The CDR3 here is CASSLLGSITYNEQFF. As DNA, the CDR3 is TGCGCCAGCAGCTTGCTCGGGTCTATAACCTACAATGAGCAGTTCTTC. Drawing the rest from reference TRBV5-1 and TRBJ2-1, the complete variable domain is KAGVTQTPRYLIKTRGQQVTLSCSPISGHRSVSWYQQTPGQGLQFLFEYFSETQRNKGNFPGRFSGRQFSNSRSEMNVSTLELGDSALYLCASSLLGSITYNEQFFGPGTRLTVL.

The J gene is TRBJ1-1, the V gene TRBV9; weak D call: TRBD1 (5 bases). The germline V and J ends were trimmed by 0 bases and 5 bases, with 20 bases remaining between them. This CDR3 spans 17 amino acids. Per germline, CDR1 SGDLS and CDR2 YYNGEE. The CDR3 protein is CASSVEMGGDGNTEAFF. CDR3 coding DNA: TGTGCCAGCAGCGTAGAGATGGGGGGAGATGGGAATACTGAAGCTTTCTTT.

This sequence joins TRBV18 and TRBJ1-1, with D possibly matching TRBD1 (5 bases). The V and J ends lost 2 bases and 3 bases respectively, with 10 bases between them. The CDR3 sequence is 14 residues long. CDR1 and CDR2 (germline): KGHSH, LQKENI. In DNA, the CDR3 is TGTGCCAGCTCACCAGGCAGGGCCGACACTGAAGCTTTCTTT. It yields the protein CASSPGRADTEAFF. The full variable domain, in which reference TRBV18 and TRBJ1-1 provide the parts outside the CDR3, is NAGVMQNPRHLVRRRGQEARLRCSPMKGHSHVYWYRQLPEEGLKFMVYLQKENIIDESGMPKERFSAEFPKEGPSILRIQQVVRGDSAAYFCASSPGRADTEAFFGQGTRLTVV.

V gene TRBV19 combines with J gene TRBJ2-1; a possible D gene is TRBD2 (5 bases). Germline CDR1 LNHDA, CDR2 SQIVND (reference sequence). Trimming cost V 3 bases and J 4 bases, with 13 bases left between them. The CDR3 length is 15 residues. CDR3 protein: CASSIRGSSYNEQFF. The CDR3 DNA is TGTGCCAGTAGTATTCGAGGGAGCAGTTACAATGAGCAGTTCTTC.

The rearrangement joins TRBV19 to TRBJ1-5; D uncertain. This CDR3 has 17 residues. The V and J ends lost 3 bases and 0 bases respectively, with 15 bases between them. Germline assignment: CDR1 LNHDA and CDR2 SQIVND (reference sequence). The CDR3 reads CASSIKVGQSSNQPQHF. Written as DNA, the CDR3 is TGTGCCAGTAGTATTAAGGTGGGCCAGTCTAGCAATCAGCCCCAGCATTTT. The full variable domain, in which reference TRBV19 and TRBJ1-5 provide the parts outside the CDR3, is DGGITQSPKYLFRKEGQNVTLSCEQNLNHDAMYWYRQDPGQGLRLIYYSQIVNDFQKGDIAEGYSVSREKKESFPLTVTSAQKNPTAFYLCASSIKVGQSSNQPQHFGDGTRLSIL.

The V and J genes are TRBV19 and TRBJ2-2, with TRBD1 identical over 10 bases. Germline assignment: CDR1 LNHDA and CDR2 SQIVND (reference sequence). With 6 bases clipped from V and 1 base from J, the junction kept 8 bases outside the gene matches. CDR3 size: 17 residues. DNA of the CDR3: TGTGCCAGTAGAGTCCTGGACAGGGGGTTGAACACCGGGGAGCTGTTTTTT. It codes for CASRVLDRGLNTGELFF.

This chain links TRBV10-2 with TRBJ2-1; TRBD2 matches at 8 bases. Germline trimming cut 0 bases from V and 9 bases from J; bases unmatched to any gene: 7. Germline V gene sequence: CDR1 WSHSY, CDR2 SAAADI. CDR3 length: 15 residues. The CDR3 DNA reads TGCGCCAGCAGTGAGTCCCAGCGGGAGAGGGCTGAGCAGTTCTTC. The encoded protein is CASSESQRERAEQFF.

The V gene is TRBV9, the J gene TRBJ2-1, with D perhaps TRBD1 (6 bases). V lost 4 bases and J 10 bases, leaving 18 bases between the germline ends. The CDR3 totals 14 residues. Germline V gene data show CDR1 as SGDLS and CDR2 as YYNGEE. This CDR3 is CASSPTGQRGEQFF. The CDR3 nucleotides read TGTGCCAGCAGCCCGACAGGCCAGCGCGGCGAGCAGTTCTTC.

V gene TRBV18 combines with J gene TRBJ1-3, with TRBD1 matching over 9 bases. From germline, CDR1 is KGHSH and CDR2 LQKENI. The CDR3 runs to 13 residues. The J segment lost 7 bases and the V segment lost 6 bases, leaving 4 bases of the junction unmatched. For the CDR3, the DNA is TGTGCCAGCTCCCGCGGACAGGGGAACACCATATATTTT. It translates to CASSRGQGNTIYF.